The 2 T cell receptor beta chains listed next were all sequenced from one sample in a study of cytomegalovirus exposure and HLA in healthy donors. The study ran its PCR with 60 Vbeta and 13 Jbeta primers. The repertoire was sequenced with immunoSEQ multiplex PCR; TCRdb's copy has only in-frame clones and lacks some. Altogether more than 150,000 clones are present, roughly 83% being singletons, with the ten largest covering 1.5%. The sample consisted of PBMCs. Receptor source: a woman aged 18-29 years in good health and CMV-seronegative.

The V call is TRBV7-9, the J call TRBJ2-2; D call uncertain. Trimming pared 3 bases from V and 5 bases from J, leaving 7 bases between. Germline V lookup: CDR1 SEHNR, CDR2 FQNEAQ (reference sequence). The CDR3 is made up of 13 amino acids. The CDR3, as DNA: TGTGCCAGCAGCTTCAGTTGGACCGGGGAGCTGTTTTTT. It specifies CASSFSWTGELFF.

The chain links TRBV11-3 to TRBJ2-1; 9 bases line up with TRBD2. The CDR3 contains 17 residues. J lost 8 bases, V lost 6 bases, and 17 bases had no gene match. Germline V gene data show CDR1 as SGHNT and CDR2 as YENEEA. The CDR3 loop reads CASSPVASGAKADEQFF. The CDR3 nucleotides read TGTGCCAGCAGTCCAGTGGCTAGCGGGGCCAAGGCGGATGAGCAGTTCTTC.